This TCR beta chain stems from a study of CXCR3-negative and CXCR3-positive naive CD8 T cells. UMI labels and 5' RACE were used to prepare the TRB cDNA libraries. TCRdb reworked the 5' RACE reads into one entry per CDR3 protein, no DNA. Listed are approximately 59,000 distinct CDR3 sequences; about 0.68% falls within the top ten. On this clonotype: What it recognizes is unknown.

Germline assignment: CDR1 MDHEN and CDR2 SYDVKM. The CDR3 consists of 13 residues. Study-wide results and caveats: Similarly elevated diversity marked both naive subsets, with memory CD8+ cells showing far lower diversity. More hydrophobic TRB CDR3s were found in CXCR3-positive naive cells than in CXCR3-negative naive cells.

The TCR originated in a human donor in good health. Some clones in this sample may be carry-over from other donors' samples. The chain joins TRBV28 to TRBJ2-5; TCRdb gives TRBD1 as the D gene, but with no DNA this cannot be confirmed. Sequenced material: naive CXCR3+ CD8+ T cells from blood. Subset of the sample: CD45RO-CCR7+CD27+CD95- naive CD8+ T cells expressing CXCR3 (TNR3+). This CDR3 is CASRQDPRETQYF. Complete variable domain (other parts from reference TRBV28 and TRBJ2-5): DVKVTQSSRYLVKRTGEKVFLECVQDMDHENMFWYRQDPGLGLRLIYFSYDVKMKEKGDIPEGYSVSREKKERFSLILESASTNQTSMYLCASRQDPRETQYFGPGTRLLVL.